These 11 T cell receptor beta chains originate from one sample sequenced in a study of neoadjuvant anti-PD-1 for oral cavity cancer. Time point in this sample: after neoadjuvant nivolumab, at surgical resection. The table came from immunoSEQ multiplex PCR; TCRdb's copy has only in-frame clones and leaves some out. The sample shows some 15,000 clones, nearly 75% of them seen only once. This material consisted of PBMCs, taken after nivolumab (anti-PD-1) treatment. The source of these receptors is a person between 40 and 85 years old with oral cavity squamous cell carcinoma.

This chain uses TRBV10-3 with TRBJ2-7, with D perhaps given as TRBD1 or TRBD2 (5 bases each). This CDR3 region has 15 residues. Germline V gene sequence: CDR1 ENHRY, CDR2 SYGVKD. The V end lost 3 bases, the J end lost 1 base, and 13 bases lay between the germline ends. CDR3 bases: TGTGCCATCAGTGATCCCGGGGCTGTGTCCTACGAGCAGTACTTC. It yields the protein CAISDPGAVSYEQYF.

V gene TRBV4-1 combines with J gene TRBJ2-3; D is perhaps TRBD2 (7 bases). This CDR3 is built from 18 residues. Germline CDR1 and CDR2: MGHRA and YSYEKL. Deletions cut 0 bases from V and 3 bases from J, with 19 bases between. Here the CDR3 DNA reads TGCGCCAGCAGCCAAGATCCTAGGGGGGGGCGGAGGACAGATACGCAGTATTTT. It is translated as CASSQDPRGGRRTDTQYF.

The chain couples TRBV30 to TRBJ2-5; D unresolved. The CDR3 runs to 12 residues. Germline-derived CDR1 and CDR2 are GTSNPN and SVGIG (reference sequence). V was clipped by 1 base and J by 7 bases, with 10 bases between them. Here the CDR3 reads CAWSGGAVTQYF. The CDR3 nucleotides read TGTGCCTGGAGTGGGGGTGCGGTGACCCAGTACTTC.

The gene calls are TRBV11-2 and TRBJ2-1; weak D call: TRBD1 (6 bases). V was clipped by 6 bases and J by 10 bases, with 16 bases between them. The CDR3 spans 13 residues. The germline CDR1 and CDR2 sequences are SGHAT and FQNNGV. CDR3 sequence reads: CASSQLDSVEQFF. The CDR3 DNA sequence: TGTGCCAGCAGTCAACTGGACAGCGTCGAGCAGTTCTTC.

V and J are TRBV6-5 and TRBJ1-1; tentative D call: TRBD1 (6 bases). The CDR3 covers 14 residues. Germline loops: CDR1 MNHEY, CDR2 SVGAGI. V was trimmed by 6 bases and J by 4 bases, leaving 15 bases between them. CDR3 DNA: TGTGCCAGCAGACGAACAGGGATGGGCACTGAAGCTTTCTTT. Its protein is CASRRTGMGTEAFF.

The V gene is TRBV5-5, the J gene TRBJ1-5; D perhaps matches TRBD1 (5 bases). Germline CDR1 and CDR2: SGHKS and YYEKEE (reference sequence). This CDR3 is built from 14 residues. V lost 4 bases to trimming and J lost 0 bases, with 8 bases between them. CDR3 bases: TGTGCCAGCAGCGACAGCTATAGCAATCAGCCCCAGCATTTT. Translation gives CASSDSYSNQPQHF.

V and J are TRBV7-3 and TRBJ1-5; D gene ambiguous. Trimming left V 5 bases short and J 5 bases short, with 10 bases between. The CDR3 spans 13 residues. Looked up from germline, CDR1 is SGHTA and CDR2 is FQGTGA. CDR3: CASSPDVDQPQHF. The CDR3 coding sequence is TGTGCCAGCAGCCCCGATGTAGATCAGCCCCAGCATTTT. The full variable domain, completed using reference TRBV7-3 and TRBJ1-5, is GAGVSQTPSNKVTEKGKYVELRCDPISGHTALYWYRQSLGQGPEFLIYFQGTGAADDSGLPNDRFFAVRPEGSVSTLKIQRTERGDSAVYLCASSPDVDQPQHFGDGTRLSIL.

J is TRBJ1-5 and V is TRBV9; D is undetermined. The CDR3 is 14 residues long. Germline V gene lookup returns CDR1 SGDLS and CDR2 YYNGEE. Deletions cut 0 bases from V and 3 bases from J, with 7 bases between. DNA of the CDR3: TGTGCCAGCAGCGTAGCTTCAGTCAATCAGCCCCAGCATTTT. This translates into CASSVASVNQPQHF.

The gene calls are TRBV5-1 and TRBJ2-1; TRBD1 agrees at 8 bases. From germline, CDR1 is SGHRS and CDR2 YFSETQ. V was clipped by 4 bases and J by 3 bases; unmatched bases: 9. The CDR3 extends over 16 amino acids. The CDR3 DNA reads as TGCGCCAGCAGCCGCACGAGGGACAGGATCTACAATGAGCAGTTCTTC. It encodes CASSRTRDRIYNEQFF.

The chain is built from TRBV5-5 and TRBJ1-2, with D possibly TRBD1 on 5 matching bases. V was trimmed by 2 bases and J by 6 bases, leaving 11 bases between them. Germline V gives CDR1 SGHKS, CDR2 YYEKEE (reference sequence). This CDR3 spans 13 amino acids. The CDR3 sequence is CASSLGTDHGYTF. The DNA for the CDR3 is TGTGCCAGCAGCTTAGGGACGGACCATGGCTACACCTTC.

The rearrangement links TRBV19 to TRBJ2-5; D remains ambiguous. The CDR3 spans 14 residues. V lost 3 bases and J 3 bases, leaving 11 bases between the germline ends. Germline CDR1 LNHDA, CDR2 SQIVND (reference sequence). The CDR3 nucleotides read TGTGCCAGTAGTATTACCGCCAGAAAAGAGACCCAGTACTTC. It specifies CASSITARKETQYF.